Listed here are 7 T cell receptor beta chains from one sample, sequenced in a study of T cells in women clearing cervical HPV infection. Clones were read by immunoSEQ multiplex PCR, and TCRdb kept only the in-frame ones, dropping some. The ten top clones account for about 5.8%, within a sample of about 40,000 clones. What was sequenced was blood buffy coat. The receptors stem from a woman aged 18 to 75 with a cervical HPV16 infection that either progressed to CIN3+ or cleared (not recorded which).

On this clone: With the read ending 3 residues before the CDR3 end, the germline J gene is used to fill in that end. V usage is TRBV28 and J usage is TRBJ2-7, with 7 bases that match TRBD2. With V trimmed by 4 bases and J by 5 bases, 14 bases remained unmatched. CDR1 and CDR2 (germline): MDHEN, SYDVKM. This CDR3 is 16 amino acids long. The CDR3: CASSWFSREGQNEQYF. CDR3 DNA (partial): TGTGCCAGCAGTTGGTTTTCCAGGGAGGGCCAAAACGAG.

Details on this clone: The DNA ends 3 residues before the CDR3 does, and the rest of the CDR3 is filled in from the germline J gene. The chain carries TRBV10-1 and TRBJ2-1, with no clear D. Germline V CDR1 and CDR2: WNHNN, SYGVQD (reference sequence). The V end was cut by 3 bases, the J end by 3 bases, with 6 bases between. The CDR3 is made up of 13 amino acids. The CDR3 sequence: CASSDYRYNEQFF. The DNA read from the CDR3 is TGCGCCAGCAGTGACTATCGCTACAATGAG.

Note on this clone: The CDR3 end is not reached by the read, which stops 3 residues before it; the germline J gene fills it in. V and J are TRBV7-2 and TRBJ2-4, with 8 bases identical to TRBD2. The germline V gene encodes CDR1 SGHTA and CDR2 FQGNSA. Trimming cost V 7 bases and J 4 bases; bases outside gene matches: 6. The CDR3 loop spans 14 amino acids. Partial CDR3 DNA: TGTGCCAGCAACTCGCCGGGGGGGAAAAACATT. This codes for CASNSPGGKNI. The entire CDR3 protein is CASNSPGGKNIQYF. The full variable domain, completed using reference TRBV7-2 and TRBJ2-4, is GAGVSQSPSNKVTEKGKDVELRCDPISGHTALYWYRQSLGQGLEFLIYFQGNSAPDKSGLPSDRFSAERTGGSVSTLTIQRTQQEDSAVYLCASNSPGGKNIQYFGAGTRLSVL.

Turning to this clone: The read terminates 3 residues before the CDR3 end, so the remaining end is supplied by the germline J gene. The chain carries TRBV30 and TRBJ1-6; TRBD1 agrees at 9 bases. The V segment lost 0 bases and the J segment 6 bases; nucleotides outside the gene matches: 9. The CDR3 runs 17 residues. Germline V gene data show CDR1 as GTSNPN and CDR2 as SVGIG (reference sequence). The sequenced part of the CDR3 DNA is TGTGCCTGGAGTGTACCGTCCTGGACAGGGGTTAATTCACCC. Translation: CAWSVPSWTGVNSP. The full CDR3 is CAWSVPSWTGVNSPLHF.

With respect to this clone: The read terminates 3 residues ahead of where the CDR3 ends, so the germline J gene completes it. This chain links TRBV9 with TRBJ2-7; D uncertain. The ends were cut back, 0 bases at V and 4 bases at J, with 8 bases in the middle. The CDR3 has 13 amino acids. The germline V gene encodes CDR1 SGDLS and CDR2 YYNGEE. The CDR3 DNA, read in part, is TGTGCCAGCAGCGTAGAGAACGGTTACGAG. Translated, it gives CASSVENGYE. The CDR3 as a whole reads CASSVENGYEQYF.

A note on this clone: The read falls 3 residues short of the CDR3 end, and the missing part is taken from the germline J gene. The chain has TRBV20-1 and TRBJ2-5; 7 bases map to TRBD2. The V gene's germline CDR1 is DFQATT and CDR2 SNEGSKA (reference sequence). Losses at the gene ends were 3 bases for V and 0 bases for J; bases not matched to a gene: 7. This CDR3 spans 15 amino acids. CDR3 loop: CSASLGGRNQETQYF. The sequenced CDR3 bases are TGCAGTGCTAGCCTGGGGGGGAGGAACCAAGAGACC.

The DNA read from the CDR3 is TGCAGTGCTAGCCCTAGGTACCATGGC. This gives the protein CSASPRYHG. Given in full, the CDR3 is CSASPRYHGYTF. The rearrangement uses TRBV20-1 and TRBJ1-2; D unresolved. The read finishes 3 residues shy of the CDR3 end, and the germline J gene is used to complete it. Trimming removed 3 bases at V and 6 bases at J, with 11 bases between. Germline CDR1 and CDR2: DFQATT and SNEGSKA (reference sequence). The CDR3 has 12 residues.